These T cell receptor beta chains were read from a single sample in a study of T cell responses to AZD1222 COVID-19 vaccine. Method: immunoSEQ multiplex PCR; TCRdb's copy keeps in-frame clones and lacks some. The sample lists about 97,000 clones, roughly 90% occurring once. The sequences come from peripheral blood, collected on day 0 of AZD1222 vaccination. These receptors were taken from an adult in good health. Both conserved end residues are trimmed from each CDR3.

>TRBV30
AWGVNQPQH
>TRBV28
ASSSNSYEQY
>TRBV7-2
ASSYWTATEQY
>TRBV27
ASSIRGMYNEQF
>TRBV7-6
ASSPTGTLYNSPLH
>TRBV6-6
ASSYVAGGETQY
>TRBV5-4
ASSLATDTGELF
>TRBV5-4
ASSLRDPVTQY
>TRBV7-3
ASSQRQGADEQF
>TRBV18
ASSPTAPGWNAQETQY
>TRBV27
ASMTGFRDSPLH
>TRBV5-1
ASSHRQGAGETQY
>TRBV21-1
ASSKKGNYGYT
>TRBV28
ASSPTDGSSAKNIQY
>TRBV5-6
ASSLRAGSYEQY
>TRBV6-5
ASSSRDKSPDTQY
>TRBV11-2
ASSFGSGNTIY
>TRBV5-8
ASSRLSAPEQF
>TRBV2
ASSPGTDTQY
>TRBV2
ASRTGSPGNTIY
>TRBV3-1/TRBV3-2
ASSQAELAAQY
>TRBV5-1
ASSVGTTGNEKLF
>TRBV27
ASSLGTEYSYT
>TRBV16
ASSPRTSGGPYSYNEQF
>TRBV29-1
SASGTSGPNNEQF
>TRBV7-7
ASSKGVAGLNNEQF
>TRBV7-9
ASSLDRGRHEQY